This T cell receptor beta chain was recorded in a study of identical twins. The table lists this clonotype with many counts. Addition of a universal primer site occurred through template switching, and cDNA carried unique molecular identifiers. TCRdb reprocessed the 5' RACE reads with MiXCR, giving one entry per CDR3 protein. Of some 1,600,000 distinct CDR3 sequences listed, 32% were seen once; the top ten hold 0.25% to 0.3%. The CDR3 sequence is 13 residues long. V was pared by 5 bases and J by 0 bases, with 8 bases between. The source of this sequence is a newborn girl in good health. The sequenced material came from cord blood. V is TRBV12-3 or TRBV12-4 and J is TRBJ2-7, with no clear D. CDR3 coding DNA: TGTGCCAGCAGTCCCGACATCTCCTACGAGCAGTACTTC. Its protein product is CASSPDISYEQYF.